The 29 T cell receptor beta chains reported below all come from one sample, sequenced in a study of shared clonotypes between healthy human individuals. The repertoire was sequenced with immunoSEQ multiplex PCR; TCRdb's copy has only in-frame clones and lacks some. The repertoire holds over a million clones, with more than 75% as singletons. Sequences were obtained from memory CD4+ T cells from PBMCs. Subset reported: CD45RA-negative fraction. The receptors originated from a man aged 18 to 29 in good health. Some clones in this sample may be carry-over from other donors' samples.

The gene calls are TRBV28 and TRBJ1-1; no reliable D call. CDR3 length: 15 residues. Trimming took off 3 bases at V and 1 base at J, with 12 bases between the two ends. From germline, CDR1 is MDHEN and CDR2 SYDVKM. The CDR3 DNA reads as TGTGCCAGCAGTTTCCGAGGAATCCAGAACACTGAAGCTTTCTTT. This sequence encodes CASSFRGIQNTEAFF.

The V and J genes are TRBV4-3 and TRBJ1-2; D ambiguous. V was shortened by 0 bases and J by 4 bases, with 3 bases between the two germline ends. CDR3 length: 12 amino acids. From germline, CDR1 is LGHNA and CDR2 YSLEER. The CDR3 DNA reads as TGCGCCAGCAGCCAAGACAGCTATGGCTACACCTTC. Its translation is CASSQDSYGYTF.

The chain recombines TRBV7-3 with TRBJ2-1, with D possibly being TRBD1 or TRBD2 (6 bases each). V dropped 5 bases and J dropped 10 bases, with 12 bases sitting between them. The germline gives CDR1 SGHTA, CDR2 FQGTGA. The CDR3 sequence is 12 residues long. This CDR3 is CASSLGGQEQFF. DNA for the CDR3: TGTGCCAGCAGCCTGGGGGGCCAGGAGCAGTTCTTC.

The chain combines TRBV6-6 with TRBJ2-2, with D possibly TRBD2 on 6 matching bases. Trimming left V 6 bases short and J 6 bases short, with 14 bases between. Germline V gives CDR1 MNHNY, CDR2 SVGAGI (reference sequence). The CDR3 sequence is 14 residues long. The CDR3 region is CASRGLSPAGELFF. CDR3 sequence (DNA): TGTGCCAGCAGGGGACTTTCCCCTGCCGGGGAGCTGTTTTTT.

The chain couples TRBV5-4 to TRBJ2-5; 11 bases align to TRBD2. The end of the DNA aligns better with TRBJ2-7, so the J call may be wrong. Germline loops: CDR1 SGHNT, CDR2 YYREEE (reference sequence). This CDR3 is 16 amino acids long. The CDR3 DNA follows: TGTGCCAGCAGCTTGGGGGGGGCTAGCGGGAGGATCGAGCAGTACTTC. The encoded protein is CASSLGGASGRIEQYF.

This clone has only a few counts. The chain uses TRBV2 and TRBJ2-7; unclear D gene. Germline V gives CDR1 SNHLY, CDR2 FYNNEI. The V and J ends lost 4 bases and 2 bases respectively, with 15 bases between them. The CDR3 runs to 15 residues. CDR3 in DNA: TGTGCCAGCAGTGTAGACGGTGCGGTTACCTACGAGCAGTACTTC. Its translation is CASSVDGAVTYEQYF.

The J gene is TRBJ2-2, the V gene TRBV19; perhaps TRBD1 as D (5 bases). The CDR3 spans 15 residues. CDR1 and CDR2 from the germline V gene are LNHDA and SQIVND (reference sequence). Deletions cut 5 bases from V and 7 bases from J, with 17 bases between. Written as DNA, the CDR3 is TGTGCCAGTAGTTGGCAGGAGACAGTTATCGGGGAGCTGTTTTTT. Its translation is CASSWQETVIGELFF.

The chain uses TRBV5-4 and TRBJ2-7, with 7 nucleotides matching TRBD1. The germline V gene has CDR1 SGHNT and CDR2 YYREEE (reference sequence). The CDR3 runs to 13 residues. The trim removed 6 bases at V and 2 bases at J, leaving 5 bases unmatched. The CDR3 region has the DNA TGTGCCAGCATGGACAGGAGAACCTACGAGCAGTACTTC. Amino acids: CASMDRRTYEQYF.

The chain employs TRBV4-1 and TRBJ1-1, with 8 bases matching TRBD1. V lost 2 bases, J lost 5 bases, and 10 bases stayed unmatched. Germline V gives CDR1 MGHRA, CDR2 YSYEKL. This CDR3 has 16 amino acids. The CDR3 coding sequence is TGCGCCAGCAGCCAAATGGGTTCAGGGGGCAGGACTGAAGCTTTCTTT. This encodes CASSQMGSGGRTEAFF.

The chain is built from TRBV11-2 and TRBJ1-5; D not certain. The germline V gene has CDR1 SGHAT and CDR2 FQNNGV. V lost 1 base and J lost 4, with 5 bases in between. This CDR3 region has 13 residues. The CDR3 loop is CASSLAINQPQHF. The CDR3 DNA reads as TGTGCCAGCAGCTTAGCGATTAATCAGCCCCAGCATTTT.

The V and J genes are TRBV6-6 and TRBJ2-2, with 7 bases identical to TRBD1. Per germline, CDR1 MNHNY and CDR2 SVGAGI (reference sequence). The CDR3 spans 15 residues. The V and J ends lost 6 bases and 5 bases, in that order; junction bases with no gene match: 9. In nucleotides, the CDR3 is TGTGCCAGCAGCCAGCAAAACAGGGGAACCGGGGAGCTGTTTTTT. This codes for CASSQQNRGTGELFF.

The chain has TRBV2 and TRBJ1-2; D is undetermined. Trimming left V 3 bases short and J 2 bases short, with 7 bases between. This CDR3 is built from 13 residues. The germline gives CDR1 SNHLY, CDR2 FYNNEI. The CDR3 coding sequence is TGTGCCAGCAGTGATGGTGAAAACTATGGCTACACCTTC. This gives the protein CASSDGENYGYTF.

The table lists this clone with many counts. The V and J genes are TRBV28 and TRBJ2-1; TRBD1 aligns across 9 bases. CDR3 size: 15 residues. Germline V lookup: CDR1 MDHEN, CDR2 SYDVKM. The J segment lost 10 bases and the V segment lost 2 bases, leaving 9 bases of the junction unmatched. The CDR3 sequence is CASSLASQGAGEQFF. DNA for the CDR3: TGTGCCAGCAGTTTAGCTTCACAGGGGGCTGGAGAGCAGTTCTTC.

J is TRBJ2-7 and V is TRBV7-2; no clear D gene. Trimming cost V 1 base and J 6 bases, with 7 bases left between them. The germline gives CDR1 SGHTA, CDR2 FQGNSA. The CDR3 is 12 residues long. In nucleotides, the CDR3 is TGTGCCAGCAGCTTAGAGGCCGGCGAGCAGTACTTC. This codes for CASSLEAGEQYF.

The V call is TRBV28, the J call TRBJ2-7, with TRBD2 matching over 8 bases. The germline V gene encodes CDR1 MDHEN and CDR2 SYDVKM. After removal of 2 bases from V and 2 bases from J, the junction contained 5 bases not matched to a gene. There are 15 residues in the CDR3. The CDR3, as DNA: TGTGCCAGCAGTTTACCGGGAGGGATCACCTACGAGCAGTACTTC. Encoded protein: CASSLPGGITYEQYF. The full variable domain, completed using reference TRBV28 and TRBJ2-7, is DVKVTQSSRYLVKRTGEKVFLECVQDMDHENMFWYRQDPGLGLRLIYFSYDVKMKEKGDIPEGYSVSREKKERFSLILESASTNQTSMYLCASSLPGGITYEQYFGPGTRLTVT.

This clone was detected a few times. V is TRBV23-1 and J is TRBJ1-1, with D possibly matching TRBD1 (5 bases). TRBV23-1 carries the ORF label, with uncertain function. The CDR3 loop spans 15 amino acids. V was trimmed by 7 bases and J by 1 base, leaving 16 bases between them. Here the CDR3 DNA reads TGCGCCAGCAAGGAACGTACAGGCCAGAACACTGAAGCTTTCTTT. Encoded protein: CASKERTGQNTEAFF.

This chain uses TRBV15 with TRBJ1-2; TRBD1 matches 7 bases. Germline V lookup: CDR1 LNHNV, CDR2 YYDKDF (reference sequence). The CDR3 contains 14 residues. Unmatched junction bases numbered 4, after V lost 3 bases and J lost 3 bases. The CDR3 DNA sequence: TGTGCCACCAGCAGGCCCCAGGGGGACTATGGCTACACCTTC. It translates to CATSRPQGDYGYTF.

The chain couples TRBV9 to TRBJ2-3; 11 bases align to TRBD2. The CDR3 length is 16 residues. V lost 0 bases, J lost 5 bases, and 5 bases stayed unmatched. CDR1 is SGDLS, CDR2 YYNGEE, per germline. CDR3 sequence: CASSVVLAGGIDTQYF. The CDR3 region has the DNA TGTGCCAGCAGCGTAGTCTTAGCGGGAGGGATAGATACGCAGTATTTT.

A remark on this clone: Other DNA sequences in the same sample also yield this CDR3. In nucleotides, the CDR3 is TGTGCCAGCAGTTACGGGACCTCTGGAAACACCATATATTTT. It codes for CASSYGTSGNTIYF. This chain links TRBV6-6 with TRBJ1-3, with D possibly matching TRBD1 (5 bases). CDR3 length equals 14 residues. V lost 2 bases and J lost 0, with 5 bases in between. Germline assignment: CDR1 MNHNY and CDR2 SVGAGI (reference sequence).

The chain is built from TRBV6-6 and TRBJ2-3; D is uncertain. This CDR3 spans 14 amino acids. The germline CDR1 and CDR2 sequences are MNHNY and SVGAGI (reference sequence). Trimming took 6 bases from V and 3 from J, leaving 13 bases between them. The DNA of the CDR3 is TGTGCCAGCAGCCCCCGATCTTTAACAGATACGCAGTATTTT. Residues: CASSPRSLTDTQYF.

This sequence joins TRBV7-2 and TRBJ1-2; unclear D gene. The germline CDR1 and CDR2 sequences are SGHTA and FQGNSA. This CDR3 is 15 amino acids long. Trimming removed 1 base from V and 2 bases from J, with 11 bases in between. The CDR3 spells CASSLVNVQNYGYTF. CDR3 DNA: TGTGCCAGCAGCTTAGTAAATGTTCAAAACTATGGCTACACCTTC.

For the CDR3, the DNA is TGTGCCAGCATTGGACCTTTCTATAGCAATCAGCCCCAGCATTTT. Protein sequence: CASIGPFYSNQPQHF. The chain employs TRBV27 and TRBJ1-5; D ambiguous. This CDR3 region has 15 residues. Trimming took 7 bases from V and 0 from J, leaving 13 bases between them. Germline lookup yields CDR1 MNHEY and CDR2 SMNVEV (reference sequence).

The chain links TRBV6-5 to TRBJ2-5; the D gene is possibly TRBD2 (5 bases). CDR1 is MNHEY and CDR2 is SVGAGI in the germline V gene. This CDR3 has 15 residues. V was shortened by 0 bases and J by 4 bases, with 12 bases between the two germline ends. CDR3 residues: CASSYSGPGRETQYF. For the CDR3, the DNA is TGTGCCAGCAGTTACTCAGGGCCTGGGAGAGAGACCCAGTACTTC.

The genes are TRBV28 and TRBJ1-2; tentatively, D is TRBD1 (6 bases). The germline V and J ends were trimmed by 6 bases and 7 bases, with 21 bases remaining between them. The CDR3 is 15 amino acids. Germline CDR1 is MDHEN and CDR2 is SYDVKM. CDR3 bases: TGTGCCAGCAGGCCTCCTCAGGGGAGGCCCTTTGGCTACACCTTC. Protein product: CASRPPQGRPFGYTF.

This chain links TRBV6-6 with TRBJ2-3; tentative D call: TRBD1 (5 bases). The V end was cut by 3 bases, the J end by 6 bases, with 16 bases between. The CDR3 has 15 residues. The germline CDR1 and CDR2 sequences are MNHNY and SVGAGI (reference sequence). The CDR3 DNA reads as TGTGCCAGCAGTTATTCCGAAATTGGGGCTGATACGCAGTATTTT. Its translation is CASSYSEIGADTQYF.

The chain combines TRBV7-9 with TRBJ2-2; D possibly corresponds to TRBD2 (5 bases). Germline V gene sequence: CDR1 SEHNR, CDR2 FQNEAQ (reference sequence). CDR3 length: 14 residues. Deletions cut 5 bases from V and 6 bases from J, with 13 bases between. The CDR3 sequence is CASSPGVVSGELFF. CDR3 nucleotide sequence: TGTGCCAGCAGCCCCGGGGTTGTGTCCGGGGAGCTGTTTTTT.

The J gene is TRBJ2-7, the V gene TRBV5-1; D may match TRBD1 or TRBD2 (6 bases each). In germline, CDR1 is SGHRS, CDR2 YFSETQ. The CDR3 consists of 15 residues. V was trimmed by 0 bases and J by 1 base, leaving 11 bases between them. The CDR3 sequence is CASSLGGLASYEQYF. CDR3 nucleotides: TGCGCCAGCAGCTTGGGGGGGCTAGCGTCCTACGAGCAGTACTTC.

The chain is built from TRBV15 and TRBJ1-5; the D is unclear. Deletions cut 0 bases from V and 7 bases from J, with 13 bases between. This CDR3 contains 15 residues. Germline-derived CDR1 and CDR2 are LNHNV and YYDKDF (reference sequence). In DNA form, the CDR3 reads TGTGCCACCAGCAGAGATTTCTTTTCAGGACAGCCCCAGCATTTT. It yields the protein CATSRDFFSGQPQHF.

The genes are TRBV28 and TRBJ1-5, with D possibly being TRBD1 (5 bases). V was shortened by 6 bases and J by 4 bases, with 19 bases between the two germline ends. Germline CDR1 is MDHEN and CDR2 is SYDVKM. The CDR3 has 16 residues. CDR3 amino acids: CASRSGKSGLNQPQHF. CDR3 bases: TGTGCCAGCAGATCAGGGAAAAGCGGTTTAAATCAGCCCCAGCATTTT. Variable domain in full (rest from reference TRBV28 and TRBJ1-5): DVKVTQSSRYLVKRTGEKVFLECVQDMDHENMFWYRQDPGLGLRLIYFSYDVKMKEKGDIPEGYSVSREKKERFSLILESASTNQTSMYLCASRSGKSGLNQPQHFGDGTRLSIL.